This T cell receptor (beta chain) is from a study of cytomegalovirus exposure and HLA in healthy donors. The study ran its PCR with 60 Vbeta and 13 Jbeta primers. Assay used: immunoSEQ multiplex PCR; TCRdb lists only in-frame clones, some missing. The table records 90,000 to 110,000 clones, roughly three quarters of them present only once. Sequencing was performed on PBMCs. The clonotype originates from a young man in good health and CMV-seronegative.

DNA of the CDR3: TGTGCCAGCAGCTCTCGATTGGATCCAGGATTGAACACTGAAGCTTTCTTT. Translated, it gives CASSSRLDPGLNTEAFF. The chain carries TRBV7-8 and TRBJ1-1; unclear D gene. V was trimmed by 4 bases and J by 0 bases, leaving 18 bases between them. Germline CDR1 reads SGHVS; CDR2 reads FQNEAQ. The CDR3 consists of 17 residues. Full variable domain (remainder filled in from reference TRBV7-8 and TRBJ1-1): GAGVSQSPRYKVAKRGQDVALRCDPISGHVSLFWYQQALGQGPEFLTYFQNEAQLDKSGLPSDRFFAERPEGSVSTLKIQRTQQEDSAVYLCASSSRLDPGLNTEAFFGQGTRLTVV.